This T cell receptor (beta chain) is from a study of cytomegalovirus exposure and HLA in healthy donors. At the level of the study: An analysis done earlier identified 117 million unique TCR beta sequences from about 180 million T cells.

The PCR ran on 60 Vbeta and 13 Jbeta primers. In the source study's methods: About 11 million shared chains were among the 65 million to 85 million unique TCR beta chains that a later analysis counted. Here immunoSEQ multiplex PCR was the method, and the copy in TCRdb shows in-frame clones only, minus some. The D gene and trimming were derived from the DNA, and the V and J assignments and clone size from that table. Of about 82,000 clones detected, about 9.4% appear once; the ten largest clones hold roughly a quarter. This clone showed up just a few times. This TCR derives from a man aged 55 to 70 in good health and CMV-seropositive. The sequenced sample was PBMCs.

CDR3 in amino acids: CASSIARGNTEAFF. The CDR3 DNA sequence: TGTGCCAGTAGTATAGCTAGAGGGAACACTGAAGCTTTCTTT. V and J are TRBV19 and TRBJ1-1; D unclear. The V end was cut by 1 base, the J end by 1 base, with 7 bases between. Germline CDR1 and CDR2: LNHDA and SQIVND (reference sequence). CDR3 length equals 14 residues. Looking up the rest from reference TRBV19 and TRBJ1-1 gives the full variable domain: DGGITQSPKYLFRKEGQNVTLSCEQNLNHDAMYWYRQDPGQGLRLIYYSQIVNDFQKGDIAEGYSVSREKKESFPLTVTSAQKNPTAFYLCASSIARGNTEAFFGQGTRLTVV.